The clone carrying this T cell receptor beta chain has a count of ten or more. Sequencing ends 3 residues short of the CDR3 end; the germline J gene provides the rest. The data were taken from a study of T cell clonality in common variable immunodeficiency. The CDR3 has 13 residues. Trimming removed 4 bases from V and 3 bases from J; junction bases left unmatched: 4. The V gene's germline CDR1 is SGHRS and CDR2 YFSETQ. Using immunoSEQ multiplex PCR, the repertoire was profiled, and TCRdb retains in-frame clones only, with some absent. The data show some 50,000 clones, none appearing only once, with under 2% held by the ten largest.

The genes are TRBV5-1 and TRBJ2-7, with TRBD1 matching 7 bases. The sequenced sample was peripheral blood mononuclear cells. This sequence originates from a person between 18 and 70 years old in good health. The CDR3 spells CASSRDRYYEQYF. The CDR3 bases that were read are TGCGCCAGCAGCCGGGACAGATACTACGAG.